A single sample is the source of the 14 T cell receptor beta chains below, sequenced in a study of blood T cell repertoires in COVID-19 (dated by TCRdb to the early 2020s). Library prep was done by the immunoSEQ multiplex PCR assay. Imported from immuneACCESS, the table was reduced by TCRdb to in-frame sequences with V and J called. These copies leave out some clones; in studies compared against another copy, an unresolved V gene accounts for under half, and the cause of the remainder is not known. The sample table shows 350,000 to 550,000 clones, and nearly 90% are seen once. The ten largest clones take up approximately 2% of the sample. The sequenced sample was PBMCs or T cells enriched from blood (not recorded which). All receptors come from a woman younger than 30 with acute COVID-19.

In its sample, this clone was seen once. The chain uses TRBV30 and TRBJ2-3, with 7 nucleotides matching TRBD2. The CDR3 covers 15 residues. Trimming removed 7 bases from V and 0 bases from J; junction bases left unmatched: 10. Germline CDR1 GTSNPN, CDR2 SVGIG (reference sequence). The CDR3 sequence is CASGEGRGSTDTQYF. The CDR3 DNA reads TGTGCCTCGGGGGAGGGCCGGGGTAGCACAGATACGCAGTATTTT. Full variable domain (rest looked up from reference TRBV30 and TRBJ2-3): SQTIHQWPATLVQPVGSPLSLECTVEGTSNPNLYWYRQAAGRGLQLLFYSVGIGQISSEVPQNLSASRPQDRQFILSSKKLLLSDSGFYLCASGEGRGSTDTQYFGPGTRLTVL.

The CDR3 sequence: CASSQGTGISYEQYF. CDR3 nucleotides: TGCGCCAGCAGCCAAGGGACAGGGATTTCCTACGAGCAGTACTTC. V gene TRBV4-1 combines with J gene TRBJ2-7, with 8 bases identical to TRBD1. The germline gives CDR1 MGHRA, CDR2 YSYEKL. This CDR3 region has 15 residues. The V and J ends lost 1 base and 1 base, in that order; junction bases with no gene match: 3.

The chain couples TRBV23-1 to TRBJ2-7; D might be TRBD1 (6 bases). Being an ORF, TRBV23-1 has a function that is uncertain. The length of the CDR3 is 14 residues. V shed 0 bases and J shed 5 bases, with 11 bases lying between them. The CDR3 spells CASSQSVGHHEQYF. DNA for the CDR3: TGCGCCAGCAGTCAATCGGTGGGACATCACGAGCAGTACTTC.

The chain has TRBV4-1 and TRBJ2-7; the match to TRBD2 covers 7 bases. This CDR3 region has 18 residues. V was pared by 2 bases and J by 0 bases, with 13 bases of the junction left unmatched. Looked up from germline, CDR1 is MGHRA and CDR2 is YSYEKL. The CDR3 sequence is CASSQHITSSGFSYEQYF. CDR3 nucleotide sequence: TGCGCCAGCAGCCAACATATTACCTCTAGCGGATTCTCCTACGAGCAGTACTTC.

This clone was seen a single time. The CDR3 nucleotides are TGTGCCAGCAGCCTCGGGCGGACAGACTATGGCTACACCTTC. This sequence encodes CASSLGRTDYGYTF. This chain connects TRBV28 to TRBJ1-2; D possibly corresponds to TRBD1 (6 bases). V lost 6 bases and J 3 bases, leaving 14 bases between the germline ends. Germline lookup yields CDR1 MDHEN and CDR2 SYDVKM. The CDR3 runs to 14 residues.

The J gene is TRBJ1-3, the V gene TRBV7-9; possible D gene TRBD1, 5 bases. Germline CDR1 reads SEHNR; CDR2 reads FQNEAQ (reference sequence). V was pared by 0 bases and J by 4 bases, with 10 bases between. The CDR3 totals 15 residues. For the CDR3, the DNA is TGTGCCAGCAGCTTAGCGGGGGGACGAGGAAACACCATATATTTT. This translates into CASSLAGGRGNTIYF.

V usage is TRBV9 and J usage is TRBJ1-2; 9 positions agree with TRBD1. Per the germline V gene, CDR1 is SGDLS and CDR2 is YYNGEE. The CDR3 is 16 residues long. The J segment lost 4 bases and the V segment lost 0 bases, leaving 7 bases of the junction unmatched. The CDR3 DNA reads TGTGCCAGCAGCGTAGCCTCGACAGGGGGAGTCTATGGCTACACCTTC. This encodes CASSVASTGGVYGYTF.

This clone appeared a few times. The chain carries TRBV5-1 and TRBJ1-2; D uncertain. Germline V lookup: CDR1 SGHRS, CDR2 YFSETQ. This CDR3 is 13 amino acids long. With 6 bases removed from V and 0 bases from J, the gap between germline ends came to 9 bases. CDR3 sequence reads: CASTAAANYGYTF. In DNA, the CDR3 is TGCGCCAGCACCGCCGCGGCTAACTATGGCTACACCTTC.

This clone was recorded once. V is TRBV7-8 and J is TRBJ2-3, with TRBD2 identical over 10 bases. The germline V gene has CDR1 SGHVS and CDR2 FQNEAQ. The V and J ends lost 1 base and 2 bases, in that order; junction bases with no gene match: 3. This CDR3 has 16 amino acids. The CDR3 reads CASSLESGRATDTQYF. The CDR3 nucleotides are TGTGCCAGCAGCTTAGAGAGCGGGAGGGCCACAGATACGCAGTATTTT.

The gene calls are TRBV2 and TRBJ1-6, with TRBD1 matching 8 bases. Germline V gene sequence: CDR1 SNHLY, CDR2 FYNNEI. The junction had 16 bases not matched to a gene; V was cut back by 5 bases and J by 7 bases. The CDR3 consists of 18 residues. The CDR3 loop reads CASSSHGQGFFGNSPLHF. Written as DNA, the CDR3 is TGTGCCAGCAGTTCCCATGGACAGGGATTTTTCGGGAATTCACCCCTCCACTTT.

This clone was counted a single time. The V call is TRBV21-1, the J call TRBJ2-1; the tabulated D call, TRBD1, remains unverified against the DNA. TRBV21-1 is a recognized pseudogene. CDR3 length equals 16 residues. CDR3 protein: CASSGGYRGTSNEQFF. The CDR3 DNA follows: TGTGCCAGCAGCGGGGGGTACAGGGGGACCAGCAATGAGCAGTTCTTC.

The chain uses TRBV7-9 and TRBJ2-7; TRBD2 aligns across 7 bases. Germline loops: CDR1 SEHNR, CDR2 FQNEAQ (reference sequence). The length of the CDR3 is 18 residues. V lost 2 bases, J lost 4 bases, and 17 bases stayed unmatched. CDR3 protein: CASSLFLVRELDGYEQYF. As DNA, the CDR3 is TGTGCCAGCAGCTTATTTCTCGTGCGGGAGCTTGACGGTTACGAGCAGTACTTC.

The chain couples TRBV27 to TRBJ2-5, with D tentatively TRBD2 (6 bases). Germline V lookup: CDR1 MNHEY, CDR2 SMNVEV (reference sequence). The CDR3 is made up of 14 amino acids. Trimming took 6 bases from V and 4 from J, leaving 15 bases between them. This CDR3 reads CASSDAGLGETQYF. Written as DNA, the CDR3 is TGTGCCAGCAGCGATGCGGGGTTGGGAGAGACCCAGTACTTC.

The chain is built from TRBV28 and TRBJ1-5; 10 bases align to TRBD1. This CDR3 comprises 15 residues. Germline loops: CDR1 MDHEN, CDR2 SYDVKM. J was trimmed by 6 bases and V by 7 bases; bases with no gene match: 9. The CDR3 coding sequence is TGTGCCAGCATTACGACAGGGGGCCTCAGTCAGCCCCAGCATTTT. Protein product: CASITTGGLSQPQHF.